This T cell receptor beta chain was sequenced in a study of T cell repertoires in cytomegalovirus infection. Whole-study context: Matching HLA type and CMV infection were both indicated by public TCR beta signatures. Study-wide results and limits: Cumulated frequencies of public TCR beta families served to identify carriers of CMV plus the relevant HLA.

In this sample, this clonotype turned up many times. What it binds is not known. TCRdb re-analysed the reads in MiXCR, keeping a single row per CDR3 protein. The repertoire holds about 320,000 distinct CDR3 sequences, 8% to 10% seen once, with around 4.5% in the top ten. The source of this sequence is a human donor in good health (CMV status not recorded). Some clones in this sample may be carry-over from other donors' samples. The sample comprised PBMCs.

The CDR3 DNA follows: TGTGCCAGCAGCCACGGCACGAGTAATTCACCCCTCCACTTT. It translates to CASSHGTSNSPLHF. The chain couples TRBV7-2 to TRBJ1-6; D gene uncertain. Germline lookup yields CDR1 SGHTA and CDR2 FQGNSA. Trimming took off 5 bases at V and 6 bases at J, with 11 bases between the two ends. The CDR3 covers 14 residues.